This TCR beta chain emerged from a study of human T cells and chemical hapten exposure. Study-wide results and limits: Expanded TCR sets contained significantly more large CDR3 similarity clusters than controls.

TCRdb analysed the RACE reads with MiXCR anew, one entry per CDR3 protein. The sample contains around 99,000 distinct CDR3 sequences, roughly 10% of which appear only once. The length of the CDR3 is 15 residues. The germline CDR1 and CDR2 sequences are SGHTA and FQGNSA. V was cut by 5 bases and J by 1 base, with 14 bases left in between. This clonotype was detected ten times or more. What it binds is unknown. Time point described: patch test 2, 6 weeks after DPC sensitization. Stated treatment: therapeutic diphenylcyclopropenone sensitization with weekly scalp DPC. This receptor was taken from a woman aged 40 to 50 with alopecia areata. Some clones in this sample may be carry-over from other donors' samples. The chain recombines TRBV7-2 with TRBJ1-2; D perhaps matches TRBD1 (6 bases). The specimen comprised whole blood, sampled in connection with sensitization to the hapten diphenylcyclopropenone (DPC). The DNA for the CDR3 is TGTGCCAGCAGCCTCATAGGACAGATTAACTATGGCTACACCTTC. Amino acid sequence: CASSLIGQINYGYTF. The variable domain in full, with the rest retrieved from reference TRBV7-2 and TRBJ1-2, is GAGVSQSPSNKVTEKGKDVELRCDPISGHTALYWYRQSLGQGLEFLIYFQGNSAPDKSGLPSDRFSAERTGGSVSTLTIQRTQQEDSAVYLCASSLIGQINYGYTFGSGTRLTVV.